This is a list of T cell receptor beta chains from one sample in a study of cytotoxic CD8 clonotypes in ibrutinib-treated CLL. Clones were read by immunoSEQ multiplex PCR, and TCRdb kept only the in-frame ones, dropping some. The table lists tens of thousands of clones, 90% of them singletons, with approximately 3.1% in the top ten. The sample consisted of PBMCs, taken after 12 months of ibrutinib treatment. These receptors all come from a human donor with chronic lymphocytic leukemia. Each CDR3 is given with its conserved first and last residue. Each record gives: clone size, D gene, J gene, V gene, CDR3 protein, CDR3 DNA. A D gene is named only where the DNA matches it firmly. Not every row has a clone size; where given, it reads once, few, many or a size class.

clone size: NA
D gene: NA
J gene: TRBJ2-7
V gene: TRBV30
CDR3 protein: CAWSSPQKRNEQYF
CDR3 DNA: TGTGCCTGGAGTTCCCCTCAAAAGAGAAACGAGCAGTACTTC

clone size: NA
D gene: TRBD1
J gene: TRBJ1-2
V gene: TRBV5-1
CDR3 protein: CASSIRQGNDYGYTF
CDR3 DNA: TGCGCCAGCAGCATAAGACAGGGGAACGACTATGGCTACACCTTC

clone size: NA
D gene: NA
J gene: TRBJ1-4
V gene: TRBV29-1
CDR3 protein: CSVRRENDEKLFF
CDR3 DNA: TGCAGCGTTCGAAGGGAGAATGATGAAAAACTGTTTTTT

clone size: NA
D gene: NA
J gene: TRBJ2-3
V gene: TRBV28
CDR3 protein: CASSLFRSTDTQYF
CDR3 DNA: TGTGCCAGCAGTTTATTTCGGAGCACAGATACGCAGTATTTT

clone size: NA
D gene: NA
J gene: TRBJ1-5
V gene: TRBV7-9
CDR3 protein: CASRGGTPALYSNQPQHF
CDR3 DNA: TGTGCCAGCAGGGGCGGGACACCCGCTTTGTATAGCAATCAGCCCCAGCATTTT

clone size: NA
D gene: TRBD2
J gene: TRBJ2-1
V gene: TRBV30
CDR3 protein: CAWSLAGGWNEQFF
CDR3 DNA: TGTGCCTGGAGCCTAGCGGGAGGTTGGAATGAGCAGTTCTTC

clone size: NA
D gene: NA
J gene: TRBJ2-3
V gene: TRBV18
CDR3 protein: CASSWAGSDTQYF
CDR3 DNA: TGTGCCAGCTCATGGGCCGGGAGTGATACGCAGTATTTT

clone size: NA
D gene: NA
J gene: TRBJ1-1
V gene: TRBV7-8
CDR3 protein: CASRYRDINTEAFF
CDR3 DNA: TGTGCCAGCAGATACCGGGACATAAACACTGAAGCTTTCTTT

clone size: NA
D gene: TRBD1
J gene: TRBJ2-6
V gene: TRBV5-4
CDR3 protein: CASSFHRDSRSGANVLTF
CDR3 DNA: TGTGCCAGCAGCTTTCATCGGGACAGCCGCTCTGGGGCCAACGTCCTGACTTTC

clone size: NA
D gene: NA
J gene: TRBJ2-1
V gene: TRBV5-1
CDR3 protein: CASSLASGPRANEQFF
CDR3 DNA: TGCGCCAGCAGCTTGGCCAGCGGACCCAGGGCCAATGAGCAGTTCTTC

clone size: NA
D gene: NA
J gene: TRBJ2-1
V gene: TRBV19
CDR3 protein: CASSYRDFPNEQFF
CDR3 DNA: TGTGCCAGTAGTTATAGGGACTTCCCAAATGAGCAGTTCTTC

clone size: once
D gene: TRBD1
J gene: TRBJ2-7
V gene: TRBV29-1
CDR3 protein: CSVEDRTGGLEQYF
CDR3 DNA: TGCAGCGTTGAGGACAGGACAGGGGGCTTAGAGCAGTACTTC

clone size: NA
D gene: TRBD1
J gene: TRBJ1-5
V gene: TRBV5-1
CDR3 protein: CASSPEGTGAQPQHF
CDR3 DNA: TGCGCCAGCAGCCCGGAGGGGACAGGGGCCCAGCCCCAGCATTTT

clone size: NA
D gene: TRBD1
J gene: TRBJ2-1
V gene: TRBV19
CDR3 protein: CASSTPDRGDGYNEQFF
CDR3 DNA: TGTGCCAGTAGTACCCCCGACAGGGGGGACGGTTACAATGAGCAGTTCTTC

clone size: once
D gene: TRBD1
J gene: TRBJ1-3
V gene: TRBV7-9
CDR3 protein: CASSVRGTGNTIYF
CDR3 DNA: TGTGCCAGCAGCGTCAGGGGGACTGGAAACACCATATATTTT

clone size: NA
D gene: NA
J gene: TRBJ1-2
V gene: TRBV6-5
CDR3 protein: CASSYRQAYGYTF
CDR3 DNA: TGTGCCAGCAGTTACCGGCAGGCCTATGGCTACACCTTC

clone size: NA
D gene: NA
J gene: TRBJ2-3
V gene: TRBV21-1
CDR3 protein: CASSKPPGHPTDTQYF
CDR3 DNA: TGTGCCAGCAGCAAACCTCCGGGACACCCCACAGATACGCAGTATTTT

clone size: NA
D gene: NA
J gene: TRBJ2-3
V gene: TRBV18
CDR3 protein: CASSPQTRRDFTDTQYF
CDR3 DNA: TGTGCCAGCTCACCCCAGACCCGGAGGGATTTCACAGATACGCAGTATTTT

clone size: few
D gene: NA
J gene: TRBJ1-5
V gene: TRBV2
CDR3 protein: CASSDVGGNQPQHF
CDR3 DNA: TGTGCCAGCAGTGATGTGGGGGGCAATCAGCCCCAGCATTTT

clone size: NA
D gene: TRBD2
J gene: TRBJ2-5
V gene: TRBV11-2
CDR3 protein: CASSLDWGSGGETQYF
CDR3 DNA: TGTGCCAGCAGCTTAGATTGGGGTAGCGGGGGAGAGACCCAGTACTTC

clone size: few
D gene: NA
J gene: TRBJ2-2
V gene: TRBV21-1
CDR3 protein: CASSALEPPGELFF
CDR3 DNA: TGTGCCAGCAGCGCCCTAGAGCCCCCCGGGGAGCTGTTTTTT

clone size: NA
D gene: NA
J gene: TRBJ2-7
V gene: TRBV7-9
CDR3 protein: CASRFRTSHEQYF
CDR3 DNA: TGTGCCAGCAGGTTCAGGACTTCGCACGAGCAGTACTTC

clone size: NA
D gene: TRBD1
J gene: TRBJ2-7
V gene: TRBV5-4
CDR3 protein: CASSLGEPTGTYEQYF
CDR3 DNA: TGTGCCAGCAGCTTGGGGGAACCGACAGGGACCTACGAGCAGTACTTC

clone size: NA
D gene: TRBD2
J gene: TRBJ2-1
V gene: TRBV12-5
CDR3 protein: CASVQREGYEQFF
CDR3 DNA: TGTGCTAGTGTTCAGCGGGAGGGTTATGAGCAGTTCTTC

clone size: NA
D gene: TRBD2
J gene: TRBJ2-3
V gene: TRBV5-6
CDR3 protein: CASGGKGLAGVGDTQYF
CDR3 DNA: TGTGCCAGCGGCGGGAAAGGACTAGCGGGAGTTGGAGATACGCAGTATTTT

clone size: NA
D gene: NA
J gene: TRBJ1-1
V gene: TRBV27
CDR3 protein: CASSPWSKNTEAFF
CDR3 DNA: TGTGCCAGCAGTCCCTGGTCCAAGAACACTGAAGCTTTCTTT

clone size: NA
D gene: NA
J gene: TRBJ1-6
V gene: TRBV15
CDR3 protein: CATSRLGANNSPLHF
CDR3 DNA: TGTGCCACCAGCAGGTTGGGCGCTAATAATTCACCCCTCCACTTT

clone size: NA
D gene: NA
J gene: TRBJ1-2
V gene: TRBV7-2
CDR3 protein: CASSLGGRPYGYTF
CDR3 DNA: TGTGCCAGCAGCTTAGGGGGCAGACCCTATGGCTACACCTTC

clone size: NA
D gene: TRBD2
J gene: TRBJ2-5
V gene: TRBV5-5
CDR3 protein: CASSLGDSGSRETQYF
CDR3 DNA: TGTGCCAGCAGCTTGGGGGATAGCGGGAGCAGAGAGACCCAGTACTTC

clone size: NA
D gene: NA
J gene: TRBJ2-2
V gene: TRBV28
CDR3 protein: CASMWGRGDTGELFF
CDR3 DNA: TGTGCCAGCATGTGGGGAAGGGGTGACACCGGGGAGCTGTTTTTT

clone size: NA
D gene: NA
J gene: TRBJ2-7
V gene: TRBV4-1
CDR3 protein: CASSQDPNGAYEQYF
CDR3 DNA: TGCGCCAGCAGCCAAGACCCAAACGGGGCCTACGAGCAGTACTTC

clone size: NA
D gene: TRBD1
J gene: TRBJ2-3
V gene: TRBV5-1
CDR3 protein: CASTSRTGLTDTQYF
CDR3 DNA: TGCGCCAGCACCTCCAGGACAGGGTTAACAGATACGCAGTATTTT

clone size: once
D gene: NA
J gene: TRBJ1-5
V gene: TRBV28
CDR3 protein: CASSLLDGGSISNQPQHF
CDR3 DNA: TGTGCCAGCAGTTTACTGGACGGTGGATCGATTAGCAATCAGCCCCAGCATTTT

clone size: NA
D gene: NA
J gene: TRBJ2-1
V gene: TRBV27
CDR3 protein: CASSSWGRRDEWEQFF
CDR3 DNA: TGTGCCAGCAGTAGCTGGGGGCGCCGGGATGAATGGGAGCAGTTCTTC

clone size: NA
D gene: TRBD2
J gene: TRBJ2-1
V gene: TRBV27
CDR3 protein: CASSWTSGYTYNEQFF
CDR3 DNA: TGTGCCAGCAGTTGGACTAGCGGGTACACCTACAATGAGCAGTTCTTC

clone size: NA
D gene: NA
J gene: TRBJ2-3
V gene: TRBV5-6
CDR3 protein: CASSHGPDSSTDTQYF
CDR3 DNA: TGTGCCAGCAGCCACGGTCCCGATTCTAGCACAGATACGCAGTATTTT

clone size: NA
D gene: NA
J gene: TRBJ1-1
V gene: TRBV19
CDR3 protein: CASSIGNTEAFF
CDR3 DNA: TGTGCCAGTAGTATTGGGAACACTGAAGCTTTCTTT

clone size: NA
D gene: NA
J gene: TRBJ1-4
V gene: TRBV2
CDR3 protein: CASRAPGHPDEKLFF
CDR3 DNA: TGTGCCAGCAGAGCGCCGGGACACCCCGATGAAAAACTGTTTTTT

clone size: NA
D gene: NA
J gene: TRBJ2-7
V gene: TRBV27
CDR3 protein: CASSLNGPRLYPYEQYF
CDR3 DNA: TGTGCCAGCAGTTTAAATGGCCCGCGGTTATATCCCTACGAGCAGTACTTC

clone size: NA
D gene: NA
J gene: TRBJ1-1
V gene: TRBV6-5
CDR3 protein: CASSYQREYTEAFF
CDR3 DNA: TGTGCCAGCAGTTATCAGAGGGAGTACACTGAAGCTTTCTTT

clone size: NA
D gene: NA
J gene: TRBJ1-4
V gene: TRBV9
CDR3 protein: CASSPTGRWGTGEKLFF
CDR3 DNA: TGTGCCAGCAGCCCGACGGGGAGGTGGGGGACGGGGGAAAAACTGTTTTTT

clone size: NA
D gene: TRBD2
J gene: TRBJ2-1
V gene: TRBV5-1
CDR3 protein: CASAPGLAGRREQFF
CDR3 DNA: TGCGCCAGCGCACCGGGACTAGCGGGGAGACGTGAGCAGTTCTTC

clone size: NA
D gene: NA
J gene: TRBJ2-2
V gene: TRBV5-5
CDR3 protein: CASSLRDYNTGELFF
CDR3 DNA: TGTGCCAGCAGCCTCCGGGATTACAACACCGGGGAGCTGTTTTTT

clone size: NA
D gene: NA
J gene: TRBJ2-1
V gene: TRBV5-4
CDR3 protein: CASSSLLGKYNEQFF
CDR3 DNA: TGTGCCAGCAGCTCCCTCCTGGGGAAATACAATGAGCAGTTCTTC

clone size: NA
D gene: NA
J gene: TRBJ1-5
V gene: TRBV2
CDR3 protein: CASRPDGNQPQHF
CDR3 DNA: TGTGCCAGCAGGCCGGACGGCAATCAGCCCCAGCATTTT

clone size: once
D gene: NA
J gene: TRBJ1-1
V gene: TRBV6-6
CDR3 protein: CASVRSGGGMNTEAFF
CDR3 DNA: TGTGCCAGCGTCCGATCTGGCGGGGGGATGAACACTGAAGCTTTCTTT

clone size: NA
D gene: NA
J gene: TRBJ2-3
V gene: TRBV28
CDR3 protein: CASKNGGTDTQYF
CDR3 DNA: TGTGCCAGCAAGAATGGTGGCACAGATACGCAGTATTTT

clone size: NA
D gene: NA
J gene: TRBJ2-2
V gene: TRBV7-9
CDR3 protein: CASSLVIRRGSISGELFF
CDR3 DNA: TGTGCCAGCAGCTTAGTCATCCGCCGGGGTTCCATTTCCGGGGAGCTGTTTTTT